This T cell receptor beta chain is drawn from a study of blood T cell repertoires in COVID-19. Study summary: The origin of the acute and convalescent COVID-19 samples was the United States, Italy and Spain. Nucleic acid was either cDNA or gDNA, and it came from T cells, B-cell-depleted T cells, or PBMCs.

As processed by the authors: Amplification of reference gene primers provided the estimated nucleated cell counts. Here immunoSEQ multiplex PCR was the method, and the copy in TCRdb shows in-frame clones only, minus some. V and J calls plus clone size are reproduced from that table; the DNA served to infer D and trimming. The repertoire holds 250,000 to 300,000 clones, with approximately 90% as singletons. Germline V CDR1 and CDR2: SGHRS, YFSETQ. The CDR3 contains 14 residues. The V gene lost 4 bases and the J gene lost 5 bases, with 13 bases spanning the gap. This chain uses TRBV5-1 with TRBJ1-5; TRBD1 is a possible D gene (6 bases). Sequenced material: peripheral blood. The receptor was derived from a woman aged 45-65 years who had recovered from COVID-19. The CDR3 loop is CASSPGGGDQPQHF. Written as DNA, the CDR3 is TGCGCCAGCAGCCCCGGGGGGGGCGATCAGCCCCAGCATTTT.